Listed here are 6 T cell receptor beta chains from one sample, sequenced in a study of shared T cell receptors in the human thymus. Sequenced by immunoSEQ multiplex PCR; TCRdb stores in-frame clones only, minus some. The repertoire includes over 650,000 clones, 80% to 90% of them detected once, and 0.009% to 0.0095% sits in the top ten. In addition, the sample was reused for a study of human thymus T cells.

The sequenced sample was thymocytes. The receptors originated from a boy younger than two with a congenital heart defect.

The gene calls are TRBV2 and TRBJ2-7; 9 bases map to TRBD2. Germline CDR1 SNHLY, CDR2 FYNNEI. This CDR3 is built from 19 residues. The trim removed 8 bases at V and 3 bases at J, leaving 23 bases unmatched. CDR3 DNA: TGTGCCAGCTTATGCCCAAAGGGAGTAGCGGGGGAGCCTTTCTACGAGCAGTACTTC. It yields the protein CASLCPKGVAGEPFYEQYF.

The sample holds a few counts of this clone. At the DNA level, this CDR3 is encoded by other sequences in the same sample as well. This chain links TRBV19 with TRBJ2-1; 9 nucleotides match TRBD2. After removal of 1 base from V and 4 bases from J, the junction contained 2 bases not matched to a gene. CDR3 size: 15 residues. Germline assignment: CDR1 LNHDA and CDR2 SQIVND (reference sequence). The CDR3 spells CASSIGTSAYNEQFF. CDR3 DNA sequence: TGTGCCAGTAGTATAGGGACTAGCGCGTACAATGAGCAGTTCTTC. The full variable domain, with the rest looked up from reference TRBV19 and TRBJ2-1, is DGGITQSPKYLFRKEGQNVTLSCEQNLNHDAMYWYRQDPGQGLRLIYYSQIVNDFQKGDIAEGYSVSREKKESFPLTVTSAQKNPTAFYLCASSIGTSAYNEQFFGPGTRLTVL.

The chain uses TRBV5-1 and TRBJ2-7; D possibly corresponds to TRBD1 (5 bases). There are 14 residues in the CDR3. V was cut by 0 bases and J by 5 bases, with 12 bases left in between. Per the germline V gene, CDR1 is SGHRS and CDR2 is YFSETQ. The CDR3 region is CASSLVDSNNEQYF. The CDR3 coding sequence is TGCGCCAGCAGCTTGGTAGACAGCAATAACGAGCAGTACTTC. Complete variable domain (other parts from reference TRBV5-1 and TRBJ2-7): KAGVTQTPRYLIKTRGQQVTLSCSPISGHRSVSWYQQTPGQGLQFLFEYFSETQRNKGNFPGRFSGRQFSNSRSEMNVSTLELGDSALYLCASSLVDSNNEQYFGPGTRLTVT.

The chain joins TRBV28 to TRBJ1-1, with unresolved D. The V end was cut by 6 bases, the J end by 0 bases, with 17 bases between. The CDR3 consists of 16 residues. From germline, CDR1 is MDHEN and CDR2 SYDVKM. In DNA, the CDR3 is TGTGCCAGCAGGGAGATTAGTGAGACGGTGAACACTGAAGCTTTCTTT. This sequence encodes CASREISETVNTEAFF.

The chain recombines TRBV30 with TRBJ2-2, with 7 nucleotides matching TRBD1. Germline V gene lookup returns CDR1 GTSNPN and CDR2 SVGIG (reference sequence). This CDR3 is built from 17 residues. The V gene end was trimmed by 0 bases and the J gene end by 1 base; junction bases not matched to a gene: 8. The CDR3 DNA follows: TGTGCCTGGAGTGTGCCGACAGGGCTGAGGAACACCGGGGAGCTGTTTTTT. Translating it yields CAWSVPTGLRNTGELFF.

The rearrangement uses TRBV6-1 and TRBJ2-2; 8 nucleotides match TRBD1. Germline V gene sequence: CDR1 MNHNS, CDR2 SASEGT. The CDR3 sequence is 20 residues long. Trimming took 2 bases from V and 2 from J; bases not matched to a gene: 16. In DNA, the CDR3 is TGTGCCAGCAGTGAAATCGCCCCCAAGGGGGACAGGAATAACACCGGGGAGCTGTTTTTT. As protein: CASSEIAPKGDRNNTGELFF.